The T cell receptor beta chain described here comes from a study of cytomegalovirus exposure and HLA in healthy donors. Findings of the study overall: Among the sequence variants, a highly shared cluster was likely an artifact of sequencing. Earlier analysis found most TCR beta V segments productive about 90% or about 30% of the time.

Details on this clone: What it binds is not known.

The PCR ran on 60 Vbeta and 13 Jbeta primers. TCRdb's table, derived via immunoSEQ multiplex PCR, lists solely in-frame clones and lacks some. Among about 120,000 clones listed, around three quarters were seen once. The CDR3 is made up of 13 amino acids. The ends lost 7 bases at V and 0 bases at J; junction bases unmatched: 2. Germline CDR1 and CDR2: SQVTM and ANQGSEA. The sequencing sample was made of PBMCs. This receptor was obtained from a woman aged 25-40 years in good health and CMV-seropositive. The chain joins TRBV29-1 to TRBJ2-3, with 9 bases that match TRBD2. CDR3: CSASGRSTDTQYF. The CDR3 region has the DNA TGCAGCGCCAGCGGGAGGAGCACAGATACGCAGTATTTT.